Presented here are 21 T cell receptor beta chains from one specimen sequenced in a study of OX40 agonist ivuxolimab in advanced cancers. Generated by immunoSEQ multiplex PCR, the TCRdb table keeps only in-frame clones and is missing some. The sample comprises roughly 100,000 clones, about 80% of which are singletons, and about 1.6% rests with the top ten. Material: CD4+ or CD8+ T cells sorted from blood, obtained in a trial of the OX40 agonist ivuxolimab. Source of these receptors: an adult with an advanced solid tumor such as melanoma, head and neck, liver or kidney cancer.

V gene TRBV6-5 combines with J gene TRBJ1-1; D not resolved. Deletions cut 5 bases from V and 6 bases from J, with 16 bases between. The germline V gene has CDR1 MNHEY and CDR2 SVGAGI. The CDR3 sequence is 14 residues long. CDR3 sequence: CASSAPPLQPEAFF. CDR3 nucleotide sequence: TGTGCCAGCAGTGCCCCACCCCTGCAACCTGAAGCTTTCTTT.

This clone was observed once. CDR3 bases: TGTGCCAGTAGTCCCAGGACTTATGGCTACACCTTC. Amino acid sequence: CASSPRTYGYTF. The chain employs TRBV19 and TRBJ1-2; D call uncertain. V gave up 5 bases and J gave up 5 bases, with 9 bases separating them. The CDR3 spans 12 residues. CDR1 and CDR2 from the germline V gene are LNHDA and SQIVND (reference sequence). The entire variable domain, with the rest obtained from reference TRBV19 and TRBJ1-2, is as follows: DGGITQSPKYLFRKEGQNVTLSCEQNLNHDAMYWYRQDPGQGLRLIYYSQIVNDFQKGDIAEGYSVSREKKESFPLTVTSAQKNPTAFYLCASSPRTYGYTFGSGTRLTVV.

J is TRBJ2-7 and V is TRBV7-9, with D perhaps matching TRBD1 (5 bases). V lost 0 bases, J lost 3 bases, and 21 bases lay in between. This CDR3 contains 18 residues. Germline CDR1 is SEHNR and CDR2 is FQNEAQ (reference sequence). The CDR3 DNA sequence: TGTGCCAGCAGCTTAGCGGATGGATCAGGACAAGGGAACTACGAGCAGTACTTC. Amino acid sequence: CASSLADGSGQGNYEQYF.

This clone was found once. The chain recombines TRBV5-1 with TRBJ1-1; 7 bases match TRBD1. CDR1 SGHRS and CDR2 YFSETQ come from the germline V gene. The length of the CDR3 is 15 residues. With 1 base clipped from V and 1 base from J, the junction kept 4 bases outside the gene matches. The CDR3 protein is CASSLQGGPNTEAFF. CDR3 nucleotides: TGCGCCAGCAGCTTGCAGGGGGGACCGAACACTGAAGCTTTCTTT.

The chain joins TRBV7-8 to TRBJ2-7; TRBD1 matches 9 bases. Germline trimming cut 1 base from V and 3 bases from J; bases unmatched to any gene: 4. The CDR3 spans 15 residues. The germline gives CDR1 SGHVS, CDR2 FQNEAQ. CDR3 DNA sequence: TGTGCCAGCAGCTTAGGTCCGGACAGGGGCTACGAGCAGTACTTC. It yields the protein CASSLGPDRGYEQYF.

The chain is built from TRBV28 and TRBJ1-2; D ambiguous. Germline CDR1 is MDHEN and CDR2 is SYDVKM. The CDR3 runs 12 residues. The V and J ends lost 8 bases and 4 bases respectively, with 11 bases between them. The CDR3 DNA reads TGTGCCAGCGGAGAACGGGGCTATGGCTACACCTTC. Translating it yields CASGERGYGYTF.

The chain uses TRBV14 and TRBJ2-2; the D call may be TRBD1 or TRBD2 (5 bases each). CDR1 SGHDN and CDR2 FVKESK come from the germline V gene. There are 18 residues in the CDR3. Deletions cut 0 bases from V and 5 bases from J, with 19 bases between. CDR3 sequence (DNA): TGTGCCAGCAGCCAAGAGCGAGGGGACCCAAGCCTAACCGGGGAGCTGTTTTTT. Encoded protein: CASSQERGDPSLTGELFF.

This clone was counted only a few times. The V and J genes are TRBV6-1 and TRBJ1-2; D unclear. The CDR3 contains 15 residues. The ends were cut back, 7 bases at V and 2 bases at J, with 17 bases in the middle. Germline V gene data show CDR1 as MNHNS and CDR2 as SASEGT. CDR3 nucleotide sequence: TGTGCCAGCATCCCCCTCCCGTTCGTAAACTATGGCTACACCTTC. Its protein is CASIPLPFVNYGYTF.

The V call is TRBV5-4, the J call TRBJ2-5, with 7 nucleotides matching TRBD1. J was trimmed by 0 bases and V by 3 bases; bases with no gene match: 2. This CDR3 region has 14 residues. In germline, CDR1 is SGHNT, CDR2 YYREEE (reference sequence). CDR3 protein: CASSSGQNQETQYF. CDR3 DNA sequence: TGTGCCAGCAGCTCGGGACAGAACCAAGAGACCCAGTACTTC.

This chain links TRBV4-3 with TRBJ1-4, with D perhaps TRBD1 (5 bases). CDR1 is LGHNA and CDR2 is YSLEER in the germline V gene. There are 16 residues in the CDR3. V dropped 0 bases and J dropped 1 base, with 9 bases sitting between them. The CDR3 protein is CASSQDSRVTNEKLFF. CDR3 DNA: TGCGCCAGCAGCCAAGATAGCAGGGTAACTAATGAAAAACTGTTTTTT.

A note on this clone: The sample contains more than one DNA sequence encoding this CDR3. The J gene is TRBJ2-7, the V gene TRBV7-2; D possibly corresponds to TRBD1 (6 bases). Looked up from germline, CDR1 is SGHTA and CDR2 is FQGNSA. This CDR3 has 14 amino acids. V lost 2 bases to trimming and J lost 2 bases, with 10 bases between them. CDR3 in amino acids: CASSLSKGAYEQYF. The CDR3 DNA follows: TGTGCCAGCAGCTTATCTAAGGGGGCCTACGAGCAGTACTTC.

The V call is TRBV7-3, the J call TRBJ1-5; D call uncertain. Trimming pared 8 bases from V and 6 bases from J, leaving 11 bases between. This CDR3 is 12 amino acids long. Germline V gives CDR1 SGHTA, CDR2 FQGTGA. CDR3 amino acids: CASALGVQPQHF. In DNA, the CDR3 is TGTGCCAGCGCCCTCGGGGTTCAGCCCCAGCATTTT.

The V call is TRBV19, the J call TRBJ2-6; TRBD1 matches at 9 bases. The CDR3 is 20 amino acids. Germline V gives CDR1 LNHDA, CDR2 SQIVND (reference sequence). The V segment lost 2 bases and the J segment 1 base; nucleotides outside the gene matches: 12. CDR3 nucleotides: TGTGCCAGTAGTATATTGGCCCTTGGACAGGGGCAATCTGGGGCCAACGTCCTGACTTTC. Its protein product is CASSILALGQGQSGANVLTF.

CDR3 DNA: TGTGCCAGCAGCGAGGATCTCAATCAGCCCCAGCATTTT. Its protein product is CASSEDLNQPQHF. This sequence joins TRBV2 and TRBJ1-5; no clear D gene. V lost 6 bases and J 3 bases, leaving 9 bases between the germline ends. CDR1 SNHLY and CDR2 FYNNEI come from the germline V gene. This CDR3 region has 13 residues.

The V call is TRBV27, the J call TRBJ2-3; 16 bases are a match to TRBD2. V lost 3 bases to trimming and J lost 6 bases; unmatched junction nucleotides: 6. The CDR3 spans 17 residues. CDR1 is MNHEY, CDR2 SMNVEV, per germline (reference sequence). For the CDR3, the DNA is TGTGCCAGCAGTTTTGGGACTAGCGGGAGGGATTGGGATACGCAGTATTTT. This sequence encodes CASSFGTSGRDWDTQYF.

In the case of this clone: A read error may produce the germline difference seen at one junction end. The chain employs TRBV11-1 and TRBJ2-7, with 7 nucleotides matching TRBD2. This CDR3 has 16 residues. In germline, CDR1 is SGHAT, CDR2 FQDESV (reference sequence). This CDR3 reads CASRKESGISSYKQYF. The CDR3 nucleotides are TGTGCCAGCAGGAAGGAAAGCGGGATTAGCTCCTACAAGCAGTACTTC.

The chain joins TRBV4-2 to TRBJ1-4, with D hard to call. The germline V gene encodes CDR1 LGHNA and CDR2 YNFKEQ. The CDR3 has 15 amino acids. V lost 4 bases and J lost 4, with 13 bases in between. CDR3 residues: CASSLLGTVNEKLFF. CDR3 nucleotides: TGTGCCAGCAGCCTCCTGGGAACAGTTAATGAAAAACTGTTTTTT.

The CDR3 nucleotides are TGCGCCAGCAGCTTGGATGGGACAGGGTGGGAAAAACTGTTTTTT. This encodes CASSLDGTGWEKLFF. The chain has TRBV5-1 and TRBJ1-4; 9 nucleotides align to TRBD1. This CDR3 is built from 15 residues. The V gene's germline CDR1 is SGHRS and CDR2 YFSETQ. V lost 0 bases and J lost 8; bases outside the gene matches: 5.

This clone was counted only a few times. V and J are TRBV7-2 and TRBJ2-7; no clear D. CDR1 SGHTA and CDR2 FQGNSA come from the germline V gene. The CDR3 runs to 13 residues. V was pared by 6 bases and J by 0 bases, with 9 bases between. The CDR3 DNA reads as TGTGCCAGCAGACTCTTAAGCTCCTACGAGCAGTACTTC. Encoded protein: CASRLLSSYEQYF.

The DNA for the CDR3 is TGTGCCAGCAGTCAGGGAAACACCATATATTTT. Amino acids: CASSQGNTIYF. The V and J genes are TRBV7-8 and TRBJ1-3, with D uncertain. The CDR3 has 11 residues. Per germline, CDR1 SGHVS and CDR2 FQNEAQ. V lost 6 bases and J 4 bases, leaving 4 bases between the germline ends.

The chain is built from TRBV2 and TRBJ1-1; the match to TRBD1 covers 9 bases. CDR1 and CDR2 from the germline V gene are SNHLY and FYNNEI. CDR3 size: 12 residues. V trimming: 6 bases; J trimming: 10 bases; junction bases outside the gene matches: 6. In nucleotides, the CDR3 is TGTGCCAGCAGCCTACAGGGGGCTGTAGCTTTCTTT. Translation gives CASSLQGAVAFF.